What follows are 3 T cell receptor beta chains derived from one specimen sequenced in a study of blood T cell repertoires in COVID-19. The method was immunoSEQ multiplex PCR; TCRdb's version includes in-frame clones alone and lacks a portion of them. The sample has 150,000 or so clones; 85% to 90% are singletons. Sequenced material: peripheral blood. All receptors derive from a woman between 70 and 85 years old with COVID-19, enrolled during active disease.

This rearrangement joins TRBV29-1 to TRBJ1-2, with D possibly matching TRBD1 (5 bases). The CDR3 sequence is 11 residues long. The V gene lost 2 bases and the J gene lost 9 bases, with 10 bases spanning the gap. Germline CDR1 and CDR2: SQVTM and ANQGSEA. The CDR3 protein is CSVETAGSYTF. The CDR3 nucleotides are TGCAGCGTTGAAACGGCAGGGAGCTACACCTTC.

The rearrangement links TRBV7-3 to TRBJ2-1; 9 bases align to TRBD2. Germline CDR1 SGHTA, CDR2 FQGTGA. This CDR3 comprises 15 residues. Trimming took 5 bases from V and 6 from J; bases not matched to a gene: 8. For the CDR3, the DNA is TGTGCCAGCAGCCCAATGGGACTAGCTGGCAATGAGCAGTTCTTC. It is translated as CASSPMGLAGNEQFF.

This rearrangement joins TRBV7-8 to TRBJ2-1; 8 nucleotides align to TRBD1. The junction had 7 bases not matched to a gene; V was cut back by 7 bases and J by 5 bases. The CDR3 spans 14 residues. Germline V gives CDR1 SGHVS, CDR2 FQNEAQ. The CDR3 nucleotides are TGTGCCAGCACCCGGACAGGGTCGAACAATGAGCAGTTCTTC. Translated: CASTRTGSNNEQFF.